Here is one TCR beta chain with its context. The germline V gene encodes CDR1 MDHEN and CDR2 SYDVKM. Trimming cost V 11 bases and J 7 bases; bases outside gene matches: 5. The CDR3 loop spans 11 amino acids. PCR employed 60 Vbeta and 13 Jbeta primers. Repertoires were generated with immunoSEQ multiplex PCR, while TCRdb's copy carries only in-frame clones and drops some. This table has tens of thousands of clones, about three quarters appearing once. The data were taken from a study of cytomegalovirus exposure and HLA in healthy donors. Sample: PBMCs. The gene calls are TRBV28 and TRBJ1-2, with 9 bases fitting TRBD1. This receptor was identified in a man aged 35 to 55 in good health and CMV-seronegative. The DNA of the CDR3 is TGTGCCGGGCGACAGGGGGTTGGCTACACCTTC. Translation gives CAGRQGVGYTF.